This TCR beta chain stems from a study of T-cell reconstitution after alpha-beta-depleted transplantation in children (dated by TCRdb to about 2016). Some background on the complete study: Using TCR repertoire profiling, the study followed T-cell immune reconstitution in a quantitative way in children after TCRalphabeta/CD19-depleted allogeneic hematopoietic cell transplantation. Summary of the overall study and its limitations: Hyperexpanded clone frequencies declined over subsequent months; after one year, T-cell counts and TCRbeta diversity were mostly attributed to newly produced T cells. The high TCRbeta diversity at day 60 in some patients was ascribed to recipient T cells and intrathymic progenitors that had survived conditioning. The apparently early alphabetaT-cell count recovery about two months after transplant was reportedly dependent on only several hundred rapidly expanded clones derived from non-depleted graft cells.

Receptor libraries were prepared by PCR. TCRdb shows the sequencer as Illumina HiSeq 2500. TCR libraries were prepared with molecular barcoding, using unique molecular identifiers to normalize TCRbeta repertoire quantification. TCRdb handled the public reads itself, with Q25 trimming in fastp and clone calling in MiXCR, and kept productive beta chains. Every entry covers one CDR3 protein and lists the most common genes and DNA from its rows. The sample data list around 450,000 distinct CDR3 sequences, and approximately 42% of these were observed just once. The biggest ten clones account for 27% of the sample. The treatment or condition label here, explained by the study, means: allogeneic hematopoietic cell transplantation with graft depleted of TCRalphabeta T cells and CD19 B cells. The transplant recipients were children given TCRalphabeta/CD19-depleted allogeneic hematopoietic cell grafts. From the germline V gene, CDR1 is MRHNA and CDR2 is SNTAGT. From cysteine to phenylalanine, the CDR3 is 15 amino acids long. The CDR3 DNA has 45 bases and is translated from base 1. Clipping removes 4 bases from V and 5 bases from J, with 8 as the unmatched junction base count.

This clonotype has at least ten counts. The target of this receptor is not known. There are no base qualities to consult, and no much larger clone falls within one base. The receptor was derived from a girl aged 2-10 years with aplastic anemia, due to receive a stem cell transplant. This sample comprised PBMCs, obtained before TCRalphabeta/CD19-depleted stem cell transplant. The sequence links TRBV6-4 to TRBJ1-5, with 7 bases aligning to TRBD1. The DNA is as follows: TGTGCCAGCAGTGCACAGGGGAAGGGGGATCAGCCCCAGCATTTT. It codes for CASSAQGKGDQPQHF.